Listed here are 13 T cell receptor beta chains from one sample, sequenced in a study of Ad26.COV2.S vaccination and SARS-CoV-2 variants. The treatment is: roughly 18 received Ad26.COV2.S at low or high dose, single or two shots; several received placebo; per-sample allocation not given. Vaccine and placebo recipients were sampled on day 63 after the first injection. Profiled with immunoSEQ multiplex PCR; TCRdb holds only in-frame clones, not every one. Of roughly 510,000 clones listed, roughly 89% were seen once; the top ten hold roughly 13%. Sequences were derived from peripheral blood, sampled in a trial of Ad26.COV2.S vaccine versus placebo. Receptor source: a person aged 18 to 59 who received the Ad26.COV2.S COVID-19 vaccine or a placebo.

In DNA, the CDR3 is TGTGCCAGCAGCTTAAAGGGGACTAGCGGGAGGTTCTCCTACAATGAGCAGTTCTTC. This encodes CASSLKGTSGRFSYNEQFF. This sequence joins TRBV7-9 and TRBJ2-1; 15 bases line up with TRBD2. Germline V gene sequence: CDR1 SEHNR, CDR2 FQNEAQ (reference sequence). The ends lost 2 bases at V and 0 bases at J; junction bases unmatched: 5. The length of the CDR3 is 19 residues.

The chain joins TRBV7-9 to TRBJ1-1; 9 nucleotides agree with TRBD1. Trimming cost V 3 bases and J 5 bases; bases outside gene matches: 7. Per the germline V gene, CDR1 is SEHNR and CDR2 is FQNEAQ (reference sequence). This CDR3 is 15 amino acids long. CDR3 in DNA: TGTGCCAGCAGCTTCCGCGGGACAGGGAGGACTGAAGCTTTCTTT. This gives the protein CASSFRGTGRTEAFF. Complete variable domain (other parts from reference TRBV7-9 and TRBJ1-1): DTGVSQNPRHKITKRGQNVTFRCDPISEHNRLYWYRQTLGQGPEFLTYFQNEAQLEKSRLLSDRFSAERPKGSFSTLEIQRTEQGDSAMYLCASSFRGTGRTEAFFGQGTRLTVV.

This sequence joins TRBV24-1 and TRBJ2-7; 8 bases map to TRBD1. This CDR3 region has 15 residues. Germline CDR1 KGHDR, CDR2 SFDVKD. Trimming removed 4 bases from V and 1 base from J; junction bases left unmatched: 5. CDR3 nucleotide sequence: TGTGCCACCAGTGACGCCGGGACAGGATCCTACGAGCAGTACTTC. It encodes CATSDAGTGSYEQYF.

The chain recombines TRBV7-3 with TRBJ2-6; tentative D call: TRBD2 (6 bases). The CDR3 runs 17 residues. The germline gives CDR1 SGHTA, CDR2 FQGTGA. V gave up 3 bases and J gave up 2 bases, with 14 bases separating them. The CDR3 protein is CASSFSRGTAGANVLTF. Here the CDR3 DNA reads TGTGCCAGCAGCTTTTCCCGGGGGACGGCTGGGGCCAACGTCCTGACTTTC.

In the case of this clone: Other nucleotide sequences in the sample specify the same CDR3. The chain recombines TRBV30 with TRBJ2-3, with D perhaps TRBD2 (5 bases). V was trimmed by 4 bases and J by 1 base, leaving 6 bases between them. The CDR3 loop spans 12 amino acids. Per the germline V gene, CDR1 is GTSNPN and CDR2 is SVGIG (reference sequence). This CDR3 is CAWMRGTDTQYF. Here the CDR3 DNA reads TGTGCCTGGATGCGGGGCACAGATACGCAGTATTTT.

The sample holds one count of this clone. This chain uses TRBV2 with TRBJ1-1; D remains ambiguous. Germline CDR1 and CDR2: SNHLY and FYNNEI. The CDR3 extends over 17 amino acids. The V end was cut by 7 bases, the J end by 5 bases, with 26 bases between. The CDR3 region is CASNYGRHPASNTEAFF. CDR3 nucleotides: TGTGCCAGCAATTACGGTAGACACCCAGCCTCTAATACTGAAGCTTTCTTT.

The chain employs TRBV19 and TRBJ2-7, with 7 positions matching TRBD2. The V gene's germline CDR1 is LNHDA and CDR2 SQIVND (reference sequence). The length of the CDR3 is 15 residues. V gave up 6 bases and J gave up 4 bases; unmatched junction bases: 12. The CDR3 DNA follows: TGTGCCAGTAGGGGAGGGTTGGGGTCTCGATACGAGCAGTACTTC. This gives the protein CASRGGLGSRYEQYF.

The chain couples TRBV18 to TRBJ2-1; D gene unclear. Germline lookup yields CDR1 KGHSH and CDR2 LQKENI. CDR3 length equals 16 residues. Between the trimmed V and J ends, which lost 3 bases and 5 bases, there was a span of 17 bases. CDR3 loop: CASSPPLAKGNNEQFF. CDR3 DNA: TGTGCCAGCTCACCCCCTTTGGCGAAAGGAAACAATGAGCAGTTCTTC.

CDR3 protein: CATSTGQRPGELFF. In DNA form, the CDR3 reads TGTGCCACCAGCACCGGACAGCGACCCGGGGAGCTGTTTTTT. The V and J genes are TRBV15 and TRBJ2-2; possible D gene TRBD1, 6 bases. The V gene lost 4 bases and the J gene lost 6 bases, with 12 bases spanning the gap. Germline values: CDR1 LNHNV, CDR2 YYDKDF (reference sequence). This CDR3 has 14 residues.

The chain has TRBV18 and TRBJ2-7; the match to TRBD2 covers 8 bases. In germline, CDR1 is KGHSH, CDR2 LQKENI. The CDR3 covers 19 residues. V trimming: 1 base; J trimming: 2 bases; junction bases outside the gene matches: 16. In DNA form, the CDR3 reads TGTGCCAGCTCACCACTCGCGGGAGGCCAACTAATTAATACCTACGAGCAGTACTTC. Its protein is CASSPLAGGQLINTYEQYF.

The chain is built from TRBV7-2 and TRBJ2-2; D is ambiguous. Per germline, CDR1 SGHTA and CDR2 FQGNSA. The CDR3 is 15 residues long. The V and J ends lost 0 bases and 2 bases respectively, with 7 bases between them. CDR3 region: CASSLAMGNTGELFF. The CDR3 nucleotides read TGTGCCAGCAGCTTAGCAATGGGTAACACCGGGGAGCTGTTTTTT.

The V and J genes are TRBV24-1 and TRBJ2-1; 8 bases line up with TRBD2. The CDR3 is 15 amino acids. Germline V gene lookup returns CDR1 KGHDR and CDR2 SFDVKD. V dropped 9 bases and J dropped 8; count of bases not matched to a gene: 14. CDR3 in amino acids: CATGDLSGRSDEQFF. The CDR3, as DNA: TGTGCCACCGGAGACCTGAGCGGGAGAAGCGATGAGCAGTTCTTC.

This chain connects TRBV18 to TRBJ2-3; D unclear. Germline values: CDR1 KGHSH, CDR2 LQKENI. The CDR3 loop spans 19 amino acids. V shed 1 base and J shed 4 bases, with 24 bases lying between them. CDR3 in amino acids: CASSPQVGDGLVSPDTQYF. The CDR3 coding sequence is TGTGCCAGCTCACCACAGGTTGGGGATGGGCTTGTGTCCCCAGATACGCAGTATTTT.